These T cell receptor beta chains were read from a single sample in a study of blood T cell repertoires in COVID-19. TCRdb's copy holds only in-frame clones and misses some; the assay was immunoSEQ multiplex PCR. The sample lists fewer than 250,000 clones, roughly 83% occurring once. The sample taken for sequencing was PBMCs or T cells enriched from blood (not recorded which). The source is a woman in her forties or fifties who had recovered from COVID-19. CDR3s leave out the opening cysteine and the closing phenylalanine or tryptophan. Size values are once, few and many counts, or a class for expanded clones, and some rows have none.

J gene: TRBJ1-1; V gene: TRBV6-5; clone size: .; CDR3 protein: ASSYTGSTEAF
J gene: TRBJ2-5; V gene: TRBV6-5; clone size: .; CDR3 protein: ATGGWGQETQY
J gene: TRBJ2-7; V gene: TRBV3-1/TRBV3-2; clone size: .; CDR3 protein: ASSPRGARGEQY
J gene: TRBJ1-1; V gene: TRBV4-3; clone size: .; CDR3 protein: ASSQSIKGDTEAF
J gene: TRBJ2-2; V gene: TRBV9; clone size: .; CDR3 protein: ASSGRGALGELF
J gene: TRBJ1-3; V gene: TRBV13; clone size: once; CDR3 protein: ASNWGNTIY
J gene: TRBJ1-1; V gene: TRBV6-5; clone size: .; CDR3 protein: ASRGYSEAF
J gene: TRBJ1-6; V gene: TRBV5-4; clone size: .; CDR3 protein: ASSLDGNAPLH
J gene: TRBJ2-1; V gene: TRBV28; clone size: once; CDR3 protein: ASSTWSGEQF
J gene: TRBJ2-7; V gene: TRBV7-9; clone size: .; CDR3 protein: ASSYPGQTYEQY
J gene: TRBJ1-1; V gene: TRBV7-2; clone size: .; CDR3 protein: ASSLGGTDGTEAF
J gene: TRBJ2-1; V gene: TRBV5-1; clone size: once; CDR3 protein: ASSLQGSSYNEQF
J gene: TRBJ1-1; V gene: TRBV10-2; clone size: .; CDR3 protein: ASKDRGGSYEAF
J gene: TRBJ2-7; V gene: TRBV7-3; clone size: .; CDR3 protein: ASSLVAGGLGEQY
J gene: TRBJ2-6; V gene: TRBV4-3; clone size: .; CDR3 protein: ASSHLWDRVTSGANVLT
J gene: TRBJ2-4; V gene: TRBV19; clone size: .; CDR3 protein: ASSIQALAKNIQY
J gene: TRBJ1-5; V gene: TRBV28; clone size: .; CDR3 protein: ASSLWGGNQPQH
J gene: TRBJ1-5; V gene: TRBV18; clone size: .; CDR3 protein: ASSPSGLVEPQH
J gene: TRBJ2-7; V gene: TRBV19; clone size: .; CDR3 protein: ASSTLDSAYEQY
J gene: TRBJ1-5; V gene: TRBV19; clone size: .; CDR3 protein: ASSSQQASINQPQH
J gene: TRBJ2-2; V gene: TRBV28; clone size: .; CDR3 protein: ASSLPGDTGELF
J gene: TRBJ1-1; V gene: TRBV29-1; clone size: .; CDR3 protein: SVAAWNTEAF
J gene: TRBJ2-7; V gene: TRBV4-1; clone size: .; CDR3 protein: ASSQDQGGTYEQY
J gene: TRBJ2-2; V gene: TRBV7-9; clone size: .; CDR3 protein: ASSLEGTRGGELF
J gene: TRBJ1-3; V gene: TRBV11-2; clone size: .; CDR3 protein: ASSLLSGNTIY
J gene: TRBJ1-5; V gene: TRBV18; clone size: once; CDR3 protein: ASSLRRQHNQPQH
J gene: TRBJ2-5; V gene: TRBV5-4; clone size: .; CDR3 protein: ASSLVGTKETQY
J gene: TRBJ2-1; V gene: TRBV5-1; clone size: .; CDR3 protein: ASKLAVNNEQF
J gene: TRBJ1-1; V gene: TRBV18; clone size: .; CDR3 protein: ASSRQGLGMDTEAF
J gene: TRBJ2-1; V gene: TRBV19; clone size: .; CDR3 protein: ASRSFGVDNEQF
J gene: TRBJ1-6; V gene: TRBV28; clone size: few; CDR3 protein: AGRGPSPSPLH
J gene: TRBJ2-1; V gene: TRBV15; clone size: .; CDR3 protein: ATSLLIDNEQF
J gene: TRBJ1-5; V gene: TRBV7-2; clone size: .; CDR3 protein: ASSPQGLSNQPQH
J gene: TRBJ1-1; V gene: TRBV2; clone size: once; CDR3 protein: ASSTVGSEAF
J gene: TRBJ1-4; V gene: TRBV6-2/TRBV6-3; clone size: .; CDR3 protein: ASSYDRARLF
J gene: TRBJ2-7; V gene: TRBV2; clone size: .; CDR3 protein: ASTPDSTPRQY
J gene: TRBJ2-5; V gene: TRBV7-2; clone size: .; CDR3 protein: ASSSTGGRETQY
J gene: TRBJ1-3; V gene: TRBV11-3; clone size: .; CDR3 protein: ASSFMQGRNTIY
J gene: TRBJ1-2; V gene: TRBV28; clone size: .; CDR3 protein: ASSFNFYGYT
J gene: TRBJ2-5; V gene: TRBV6-5; clone size: .; CDR3 protein: ASSQLGGTQY
J gene: TRBJ1-4; V gene: TRBV19; clone size: .; CDR3 protein: ASSWGQVATNEKLF
J gene: TRBJ2-7; V gene: TRBV6-5; clone size: .; CDR3 protein: ASSQTSGPYEQY
J gene: TRBJ1-6; V gene: TRBV5-6; clone size: .; CDR3 protein: ASSLLAASYNSPLH
J gene: TRBJ2-5; V gene: TRBV27; clone size: .; CDR3 protein: ASSLPQETQY
J gene: TRBJ1-2; V gene: TRBV18; clone size: .; CDR3 protein: ASSPGQAHLLGYT
J gene: TRBJ1-2; V gene: TRBV28; clone size: .; CDR3 protein: ASSLGTAHYGYT
J gene: TRBJ1-2; V gene: TRBV9; clone size: .; CDR3 protein: ASSGSRVSYGYT
J gene: TRBJ2-7; V gene: TRBV9; clone size: .; CDR3 protein: ASSVAPTGQGEQY
J gene: TRBJ1-1; V gene: TRBV28; clone size: few; CDR3 protein: ASRRHYPGAEAF